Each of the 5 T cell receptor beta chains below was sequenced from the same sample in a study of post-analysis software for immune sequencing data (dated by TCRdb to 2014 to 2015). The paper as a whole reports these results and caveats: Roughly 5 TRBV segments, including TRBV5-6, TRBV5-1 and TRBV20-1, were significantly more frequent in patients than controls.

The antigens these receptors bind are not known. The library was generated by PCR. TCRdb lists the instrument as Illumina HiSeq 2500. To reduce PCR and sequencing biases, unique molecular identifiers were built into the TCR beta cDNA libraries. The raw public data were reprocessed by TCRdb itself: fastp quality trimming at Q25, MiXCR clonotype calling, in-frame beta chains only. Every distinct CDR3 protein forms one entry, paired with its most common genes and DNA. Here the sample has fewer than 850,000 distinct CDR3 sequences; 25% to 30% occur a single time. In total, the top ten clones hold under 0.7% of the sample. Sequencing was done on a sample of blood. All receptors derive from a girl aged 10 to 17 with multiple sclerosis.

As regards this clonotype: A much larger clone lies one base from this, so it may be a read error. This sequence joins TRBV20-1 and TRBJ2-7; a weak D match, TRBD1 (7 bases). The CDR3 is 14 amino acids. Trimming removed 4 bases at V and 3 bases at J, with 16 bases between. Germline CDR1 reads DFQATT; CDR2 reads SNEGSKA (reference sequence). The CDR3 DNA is TGCAGTGCTATTCCAGGGGGGTCTAGCTACGAGCAGTACTTC. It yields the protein CSAIPGGSSYEQYF.

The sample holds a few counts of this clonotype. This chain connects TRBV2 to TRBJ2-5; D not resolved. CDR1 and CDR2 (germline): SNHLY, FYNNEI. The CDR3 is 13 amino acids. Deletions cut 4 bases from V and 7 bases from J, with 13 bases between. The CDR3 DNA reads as TGTGCCAGCAGTGCAGATCCAGCACGGACCCAGTACTTC. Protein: CASSADPARTQYF.

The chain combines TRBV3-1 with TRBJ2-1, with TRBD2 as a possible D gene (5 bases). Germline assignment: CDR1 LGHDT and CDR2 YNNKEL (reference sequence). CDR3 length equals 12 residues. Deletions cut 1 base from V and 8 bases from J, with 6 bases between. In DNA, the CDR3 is TGTGCCAGCAGCCAAGGGCGGGATGAGCAGTTCTTC. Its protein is CASSQGRDEQFF.

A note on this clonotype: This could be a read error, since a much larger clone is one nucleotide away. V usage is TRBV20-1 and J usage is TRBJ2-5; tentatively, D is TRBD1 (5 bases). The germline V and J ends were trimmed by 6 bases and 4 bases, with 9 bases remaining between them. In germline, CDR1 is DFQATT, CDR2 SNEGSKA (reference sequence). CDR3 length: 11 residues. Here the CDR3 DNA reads TGCAGTGCCCAGGGCAGAGAGACCCAGTACTTC. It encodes CSAQGRETQYF.

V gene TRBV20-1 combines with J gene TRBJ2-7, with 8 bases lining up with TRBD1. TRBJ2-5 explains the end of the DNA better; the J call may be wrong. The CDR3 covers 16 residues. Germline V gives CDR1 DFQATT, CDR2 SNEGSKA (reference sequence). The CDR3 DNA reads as TGCAGTGCTAGACAGTACAGGGGGAGCGGACAAGAGACCCAGTACTTC. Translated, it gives CSARQYRGSGQETQYF.